The source of this TCR beta chain is a study of OX40 agonist ivuxolimab in advanced cancers. Study-level points and caveats: There was clonal expansion of CD4+ and CD8+ blood T cells by week 6 at 0.1 to 3.0 mg/kg. More expanded clones were found, on average, in CD8+ than in CD4+ T cells. Which antigen the expanded peripheral T cells recognized is unknown.

As regards this clone: Its target is not known.

Profiled with immunoSEQ multiplex PCR; TCRdb holds only in-frame clones, not every one. The data show 80,000 to 85,000 clones, about 86% seen once. This CDR3 has 16 amino acids. The sequence derives from an adult with an advanced solid tumor such as melanoma, head and neck, liver or kidney cancer. The J gene is TRBJ2-2, the V gene TRBV21-1; the table calls TRBD1, which could not be checked here. TRBV21-1 is given as a pseudogene. The specimen comprised CD4+ or CD8+ T cells sorted from blood, sampled in a trial of the OX40 agonist ivuxolimab. The CDR3 sequence: CASSKEGQENTGELFF. In DNA form, the CDR3 reads TGTGCCAGCAGCAAAGAGGGACAGGAGAACACCGGGGAGCTGTTTTTT.